This is a list of T cell receptor beta chains from one sample in a study of shared clonotypes between healthy human individuals. The assay was immunoSEQ multiplex PCR, and TCRdb's table has in-frame clones only and misses some. Of some 790,000 clones in the sample, roughly 72% are singletons; the top ten hold around 1.8%. The sample was memory CD4+ T cells sorted from blood. The receptors here all came from a woman between 25 and 40 years old in good health. CDR3s include the opening cysteine and the closing phenylalanine or tryptophan. D genes are given only for firm matches. Expanded clones get a size class; other rows say once, few or many, or leave the size out.

>TRBJ2-5|-|-|TRBV28
CASSLLPFQETQYF
TGTGCCAGCAGTCTACTACCGTTCCAAGAGACCCAGTACTTC
>TRBJ2-7|-|once|TRBV11-2
CASSLAGTSYEQYF
TGTGCCAGCAGCTTAGCAGGGACCTCCTACGAGCAGTACTTC
>TRBJ2-7|TRBD2|-|TRBV4-1
CASSQNSGGDAYEQYF
TGCGCCAGCAGCCAAAACAGCGGGGGGGACGCCTACGAGCAGTACTTC
>TRBJ2-3|TRBD2|-|TRBV6-5
CASQFSGGDTQYF
TGTGCCAGCCAATTTAGCGGGGGAGATACGCAGTATTTT
>TRBJ1-1|TRBD1|-|TRBV28
CASSSTGGRTEAFF
TGTGCCAGCAGTTCAACAGGGGGTAGGACTGAAGCTTTCTTT
>TRBJ2-5|-|-|TRBV19
CASGSDGGVGTQYF
TGTGCCAGTGGGTCGGACGGGGGCGTTGGGACCCAGTACTTC
>TRBJ2-1|-|-|TRBV28
CACRRAGGLADYNEQFF
TGTGCCTGTAGGAGGGCAGGGGGTCTAGCGGACTACAATGAGCAGTTCTTC
>TRBJ2-2|TRBD2|-|TRBV11-3
CASSKGTTSGTGELFF
TGTGCCAGCAGCAAAGGGACGACTAGCGGAACCGGGGAGCTGTTTTTT
>TRBJ2-5|-|-|TRBV18
CASSPNIRGGETQYF
TGTGCCAGCTCACCAAACATCAGGGGTGGAGAGACCCAGTACTTC
>TRBJ2-7|-|-|TRBV6-1
CASRTTYEQYF
TGTGCCAGCAGGACTACCTACGAGCAGTACTTC
>TRBJ1-5|-|-|TRBV6-6
CASSSLAYSNQPQHF
TGTGCCAGCAGTTCTTTGGCATATAGCAATCAGCCCCAGCATTTT
>TRBJ1-4|-|-|TRBV28
CASSLWWGEKLFF
TGTGCCAGCAGTTTATGGTGGGGTGAAAAACTGTTTTTT
>TRBJ1-2|TRBD1|-|TRBV7-8
CASSSRTGPEGLGYTF
TGTGCCAGCAGCTCCCGGACAGGTCCAGAGGGGCTAGGCTACACCTTC
>TRBJ2-7|-|-|TRBV29-1
CSVVDTPSSGSTYEQYF
TGCAGCGTTGTCGATACGCCCTCCTCAGGGAGCACCTACGAGCAGTACTTC
>TRBJ2-2|-|-|TRBV5-1
CASSFMGNTGELFF
TGCGCCAGCAGCTTTATGGGTAACACCGGGGAGCTGTTTTTT
>TRBJ1-2|-|-|TRBV18
CASSPGAETYGYTF
TGTGCCAGCTCACCAGGGGCAGAAACCTATGGCTACACCTTC
>TRBJ2-1|-|-|TRBV9
CASSYSGISYNEQFF
TGTGCCAGCAGCTATAGCGGCATTTCCTACAATGAGCAGTTCTTC
>TRBJ2-1|-|-|TRBV5-4
CAGQSMRGSEQFF
TGTGCCGGGCAAAGTATGAGAGGGAGTGAGCAGTTCTTC
>TRBJ1-4|-|few|TRBV5-1
CASSLSGGFYANEKLFF
TGCGCCAGCAGCCTATCTGGAGGCTTTTATGCTAATGAAAAACTGTTTTTT
>TRBJ2-1|-|once|TRBV5-1
CASSLSRSRGDEQFF
TGCGCCAGCAGCTTGTCCCGGAGCAGAGGCGATGAGCAGTTCTTC
>TRBJ1-5|-|few|TRBV28
CASSPDQPQHF
TGTGCCAGCAGCCCAGATCAGCCCCAGCATTTT
>TRBJ2-1|TRBD1|few|TRBV7-6
CASSPGQGTYNEQFF
TGTGCCAGCAGCCCCGGACAGGGAACCTACAATGAGCAGTTCTTC
>TRBJ1-1|-|-|TRBV10-3
CAISAIGQRQAFF
TGTGCCATCAGTGCTATCGGACAGCGCCAAGCTTTCTTT
>TRBJ2-3|-|-|TRBV10-3
CAMGGSGDTQYF
TGTGCCATGGGGGGTAGCGGAGATACGCAGTATTTT
>TRBJ2-1|-|-|TRBV2
CASSRLVSYNEQFF
TGTGCCAGCAGTAGACTAGTTTCCTACAATGAGCAGTTCTTC
>TRBJ1-6|-|-|TRBV30
CAWSVSRATLNSPLHF
TGTGCCTGGAGTGTTTCCCGTGCAACGCTTAATTCACCCCTCCACTTT
>TRBJ2-3|-|-|TRBV28
CASSLKDTQYF
TGTGCCAGCAGCCTCAAAGATACGCAGTATTTT
>TRBJ2-1|TRBD1|once|TRBV11-1
CATNPGQGYNEQFF
TGTGCCACCAATCCGGGACAGGGATACAATGAGCAGTTCTTC
>TRBJ2-7|-|-|TRBV28
CASSKWGNSYEQYF
TGTGCCAGCAGTAAGTGGGGAAACTCCTACGAGCAGTACTTC
>TRBJ2-7|TRBD2|-|TRBV29-1
CSVAREGYEQYF
TGCAGCGTTGCGCGGGAGGGGTACGAGCAGTACTTC
>TRBJ1-1|-|-|TRBV6-6
CASSYTQAENTEAFF
TGTGCCAGCAGTTACACCCAGGCGGAGAACACTGAAGCTTTCTTT
>TRBJ2-1|TRBD1|few|TRBV28
CASSFIQGGRNEQFF
TGTGCCAGCAGTTTCATACAGGGGGGTCGGAATGAGCAGTTCTTC
>TRBJ1-1|-|-|TRBV28
CASSLDAGRNTEAFF
TGTGCCAGCAGTCTAGACGCGGGACGGAACACTGAAGCTTTCTTT
>TRBJ1-4|-|-|TRBV7-9
CASSFKSALGGEKLFF
TGTGCCAGCAGCTTCAAATCGGCCCTCGGCGGGGAAAAACTGTTTTTT
>TRBJ2-3|-|once|TRBV5-8
CASSWSRSADTQYF
TGTGCCAGCAGCTGGTCCCGGTCGGCGGATACGCAGTATTTT
>TRBJ2-2|TRBD2|-|TRBV19
CASSLTGTGYASGRAGDKTGELFF
TGTGCCAGTAGTCTAACCGGGACAGGGTATGCTAGCGGGAGGGCCGGTGACAAAACCGGGGAGCTGTTTTTT
>TRBJ2-1|-|-|TRBV28
CASSPRYFGSYNEQFF
TGTGCCAGCAGTCCCCGCTACTTTGGCTCCTACAATGAGCAGTTCTTC
>TRBJ1-2|-|-|TRBV2
CASSDLGYGYTF
TGTGCCAGCAGTGACCTCGGGTATGGCTACACCTTC
>TRBJ1-5|-|-|TRBV7-9
CASSLTGGTQPQHF
TGTGCCAGCAGCTTAACGGGCGGGACTCAGCCCCAGCATTTT
>TRBJ1-5|-|-|TRBV27
CASSSGTGQPQHF
TGTGCCAGCAGTTCCGGGACGGGTCAGCCCCAGCATTTT
>TRBJ2-7|-|few|TRBV27
CASSASWDPISYEQYF
TGTGCCAGCAGTGCTTCCTGGGACCCCATCTCCTACGAGCAGTACTTC
>TRBJ1-5|TRBD1|-|TRBV18
CASSPGQGLGQPQHF
TGTGCCAGCTCACCGGGACAGGGACTCGGCCAGCCCCAGCATTTT
>TRBJ2-5|TRBD1|few|TRBV19
CASTTRQGYQETQYF
TGTGCCAGTACAACGAGACAGGGGTACCAAGAGACCCAGTACTTC
>TRBJ1-1|TRBD1|few|TRBV5-1
CASSFQGDNTEAFF
TGCGCCAGCAGCTTCCAGGGGGATAACACTGAAGCTTTCTTT
>TRBJ1-1|TRBD1|-|TRBV5-8
CASSPPGTGNTEAFF
TGTGCCAGCAGCCCCCCCGGGACAGGGAACACTGAAGCTTTCTTT
>TRBJ2-2|TRBD2|-|TRBV9
CASSSSSGTNTGELFF
TGTGCCAGCAGCTCTTCCAGCGGGACGAACACCGGGGAGCTGTTTTTT
>TRBJ2-3|-|many|TRBV5-1
CASSLVNGPSTDTQYF
TGCGCCAGCAGCTTGGTGAACGGTCCTAGCACAGATACGCAGTATTTT
>TRBJ2-5|TRBD2|few|TRBV15
CATSRVGSGRDGETQYF
TGTGCCACCAGCAGAGTCGGTAGCGGGAGGGACGGGGAGACCCAGTACTTC
>TRBJ1-1|-|-|TRBV5-1
CASSELLGGNTEAFF
TGCGCCAGCAGCGAGTTGTTAGGGGGGAACACTGAAGCTTTCTTT
>TRBJ2-3|-|-|TRBV11-2
CASSNRLIVTDTQYF
TGTGCCAGCAGCAACAGACTTATTGTCACAGATACGCAGTATTTT
>TRBJ2-2|-|few|TRBV2
CASSLETGELFF
TGTGCCAGCAGTCTAGAAACCGGGGAGCTGTTTTTT
>TRBJ1-1|-|-|TRBV18
CASSRDPNTEAFF
TGTGCCAGCTCCCGGGACCCGAACACTGAAGCTTTCTTT
>TRBJ1-4|TRBD1|-|TRBV27
CASGTGGRKLFF
TGTGCCAGCGGGACAGGGGGTAGAAAACTGTTTTTT